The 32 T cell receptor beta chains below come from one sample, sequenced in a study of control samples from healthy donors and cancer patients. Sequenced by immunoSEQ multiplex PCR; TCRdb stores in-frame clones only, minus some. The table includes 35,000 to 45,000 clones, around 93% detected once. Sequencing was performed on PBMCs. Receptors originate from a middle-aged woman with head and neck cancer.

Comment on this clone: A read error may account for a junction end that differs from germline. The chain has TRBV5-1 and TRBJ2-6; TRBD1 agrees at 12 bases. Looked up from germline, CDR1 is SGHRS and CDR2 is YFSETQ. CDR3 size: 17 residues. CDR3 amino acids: CARSSPGQGAGANVLTF. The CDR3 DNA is TGCGCCCGCAGCTCACCGGGACAGGGGGCGGGGGCCAACGTCCTGACTTTC. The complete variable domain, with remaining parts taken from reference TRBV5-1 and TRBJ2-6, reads KAGVTQTPRYLIKTRGQQVTLSCSPISGHRSVSWYQQTPGQGLQFLFEYFSETQRNKGNFPGRFSGRQFSNSRSEMNVSTLELGDSALYLCARSSPGQGAGANVLTFGAGSRLTVL.

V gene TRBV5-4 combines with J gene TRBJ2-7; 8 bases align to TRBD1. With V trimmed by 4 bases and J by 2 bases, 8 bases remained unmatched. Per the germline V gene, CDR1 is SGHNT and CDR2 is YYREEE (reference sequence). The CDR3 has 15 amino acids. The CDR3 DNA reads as TGTGCCAGCAGCCTCGGACAGGGAGCCACCTACGAGCAGTACTTC. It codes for CASSLGQGATYEQYF.

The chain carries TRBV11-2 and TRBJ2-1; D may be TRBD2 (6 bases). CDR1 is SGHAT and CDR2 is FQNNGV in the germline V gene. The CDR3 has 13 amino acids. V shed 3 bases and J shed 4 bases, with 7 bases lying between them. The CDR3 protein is CASSLGLYNEQFF. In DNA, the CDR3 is TGTGCCAGCAGCTTGGGACTGTACAATGAGCAGTTCTTC. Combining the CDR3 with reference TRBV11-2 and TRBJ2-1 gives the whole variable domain EAGVAQSPRYKIIEKRQSVAFWCNPISGHATLYWYQQILGQGPKLLIQFQNNGVVDDSQLPKDRFSAERLKGVDSTLKIQPAKLEDSAVYLCASSLGLYNEQFFGPGTRLTVL.

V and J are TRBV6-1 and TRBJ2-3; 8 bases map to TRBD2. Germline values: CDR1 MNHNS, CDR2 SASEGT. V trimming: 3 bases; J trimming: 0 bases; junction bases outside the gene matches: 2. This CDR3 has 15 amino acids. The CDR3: CASSEKRESTDTQYF. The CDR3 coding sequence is TGTGCCAGCAGTGAGAAGCGGGAGAGCACAGATACGCAGTATTTT.

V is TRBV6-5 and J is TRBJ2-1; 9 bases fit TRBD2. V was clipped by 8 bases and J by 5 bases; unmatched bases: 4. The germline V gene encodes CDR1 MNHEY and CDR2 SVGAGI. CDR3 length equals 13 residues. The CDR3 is CASGAGGHNEQFF. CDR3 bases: TGTGCCAGCGGGGCGGGGGGGCACAATGAGCAGTTCTTC.

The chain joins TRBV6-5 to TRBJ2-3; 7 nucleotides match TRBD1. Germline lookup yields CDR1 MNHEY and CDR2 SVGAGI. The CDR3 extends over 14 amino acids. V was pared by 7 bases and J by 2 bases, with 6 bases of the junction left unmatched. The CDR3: CASTDRAHTDTQYF. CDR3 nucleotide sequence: TGTGCCAGCACCGACAGGGCCCACACAGATACGCAGTATTTT.

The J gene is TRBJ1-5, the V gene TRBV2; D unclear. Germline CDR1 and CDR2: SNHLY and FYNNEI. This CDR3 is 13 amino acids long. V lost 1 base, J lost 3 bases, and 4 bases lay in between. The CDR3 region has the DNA TGTGCCAGCAGTGAAGAGGCCAATCAGCCCCAGCATTTT. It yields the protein CASSEEANQPQHF.

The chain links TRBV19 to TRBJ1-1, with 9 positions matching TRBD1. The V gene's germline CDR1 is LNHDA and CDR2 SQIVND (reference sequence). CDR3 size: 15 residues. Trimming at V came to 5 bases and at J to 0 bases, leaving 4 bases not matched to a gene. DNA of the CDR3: TGTGCCAGTAGTCTCGGGACAGGGATGAACACTGAAGCTTTCTTT. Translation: CASSLGTGMNTEAFF.

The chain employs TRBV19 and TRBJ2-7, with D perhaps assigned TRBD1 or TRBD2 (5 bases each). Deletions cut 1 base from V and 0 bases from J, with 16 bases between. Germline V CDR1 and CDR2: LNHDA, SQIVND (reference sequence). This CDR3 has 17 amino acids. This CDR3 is CASSIAGNTGSSYEQYF. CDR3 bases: TGTGCCAGTAGTATAGCGGGGAATACAGGTAGCTCCTACGAGCAGTACTTC.

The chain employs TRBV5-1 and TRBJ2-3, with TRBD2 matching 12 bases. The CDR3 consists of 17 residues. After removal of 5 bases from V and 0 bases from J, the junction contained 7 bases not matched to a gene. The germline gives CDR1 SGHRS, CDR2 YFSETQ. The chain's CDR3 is CASRGTSGWTSTDTQYF. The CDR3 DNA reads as TGCGCCAGCAGGGGGACTAGCGGGTGGACTAGCACAGATACGCAGTATTTT.

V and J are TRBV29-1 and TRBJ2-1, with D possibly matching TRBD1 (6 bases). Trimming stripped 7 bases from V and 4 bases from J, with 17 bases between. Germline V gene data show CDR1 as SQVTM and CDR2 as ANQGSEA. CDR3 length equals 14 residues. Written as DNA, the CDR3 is TGCAGCGGGGGGCCCGAGGTGGATTACAATGAGCAGTTCTTC. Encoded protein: CSGGPEVDYNEQFF.

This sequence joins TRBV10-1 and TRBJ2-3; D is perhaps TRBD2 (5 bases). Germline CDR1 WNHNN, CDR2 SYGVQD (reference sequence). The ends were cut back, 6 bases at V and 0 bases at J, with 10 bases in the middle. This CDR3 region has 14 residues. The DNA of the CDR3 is TGCGCCAGCAGCGCCAGCGGAAGCACAGATACGCAGTATTTT. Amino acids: CASSASGSTDTQYF.

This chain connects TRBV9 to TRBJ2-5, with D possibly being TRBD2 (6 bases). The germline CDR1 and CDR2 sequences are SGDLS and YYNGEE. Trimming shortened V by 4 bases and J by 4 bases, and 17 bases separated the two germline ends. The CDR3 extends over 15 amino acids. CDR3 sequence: CASSPSGGKGETQYF. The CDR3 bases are TGTGCCAGCAGCCCAAGTGGAGGGAAGGGAGAGACCCAGTACTTC.

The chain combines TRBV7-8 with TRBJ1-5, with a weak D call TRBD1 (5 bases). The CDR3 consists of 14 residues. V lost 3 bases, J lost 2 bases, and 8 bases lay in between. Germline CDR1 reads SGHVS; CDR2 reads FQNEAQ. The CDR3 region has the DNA TGTGCCAGCAGCTTCACGGGGGGCAATCAGCCCCAGCATTTT. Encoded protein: CASSFTGGNQPQHF.

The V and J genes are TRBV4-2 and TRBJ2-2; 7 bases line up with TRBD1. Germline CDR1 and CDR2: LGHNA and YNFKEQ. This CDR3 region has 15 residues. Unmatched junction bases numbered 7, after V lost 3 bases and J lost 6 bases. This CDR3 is CASSHLAGQAGELFF. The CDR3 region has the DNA TGTGCCAGCAGCCATCTCGCCGGACAGGCCGGGGAGCTGTTTTTT.

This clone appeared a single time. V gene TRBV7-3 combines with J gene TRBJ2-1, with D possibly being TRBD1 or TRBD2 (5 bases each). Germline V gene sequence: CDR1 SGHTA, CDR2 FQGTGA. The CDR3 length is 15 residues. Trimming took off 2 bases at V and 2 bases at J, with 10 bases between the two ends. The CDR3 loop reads CASSLGDGAYNEQFF. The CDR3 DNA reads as TGTGCCAGCAGCTTAGGGGACGGTGCCTACAATGAGCAGTTCTTC.

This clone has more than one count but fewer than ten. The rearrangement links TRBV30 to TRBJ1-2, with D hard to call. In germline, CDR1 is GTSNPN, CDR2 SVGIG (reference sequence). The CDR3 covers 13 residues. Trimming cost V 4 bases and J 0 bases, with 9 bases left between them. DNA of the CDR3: TGTGCCTGGATGACGGAGCCTAACTATGGCTACACCTTC. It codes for CAWMTEPNYGYTF.

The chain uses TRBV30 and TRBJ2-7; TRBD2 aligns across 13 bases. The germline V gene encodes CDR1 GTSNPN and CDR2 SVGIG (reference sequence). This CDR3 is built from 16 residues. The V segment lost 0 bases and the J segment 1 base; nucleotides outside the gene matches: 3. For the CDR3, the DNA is TGTGCCTGGAGTGTACTAGCGGGAGGGCCGTCCTACGAGCAGTACTTC. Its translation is CAWSVLAGGPSYEQYF.

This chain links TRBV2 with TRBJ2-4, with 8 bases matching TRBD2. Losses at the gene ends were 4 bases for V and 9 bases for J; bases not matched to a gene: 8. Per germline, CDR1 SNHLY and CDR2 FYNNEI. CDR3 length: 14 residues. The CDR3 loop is CASSGLASSGIQYF. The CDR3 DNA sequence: TGTGCCAGCAGTGGACTAGCGTCTTCTGGCATTCAGTACTTC.

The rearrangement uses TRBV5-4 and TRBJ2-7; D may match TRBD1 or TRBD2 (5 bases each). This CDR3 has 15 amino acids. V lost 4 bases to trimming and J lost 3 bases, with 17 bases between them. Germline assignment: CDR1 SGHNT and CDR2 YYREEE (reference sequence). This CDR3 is CASSKGQFEGYEQYF. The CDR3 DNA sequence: TGTGCCAGCAGCAAAGGACAATTCGAGGGCTACGAGCAGTACTTC.

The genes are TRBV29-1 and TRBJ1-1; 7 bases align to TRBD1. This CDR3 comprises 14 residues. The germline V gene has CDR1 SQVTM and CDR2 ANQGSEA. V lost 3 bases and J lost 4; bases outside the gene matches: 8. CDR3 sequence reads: CSVEAGGGGTEAFF. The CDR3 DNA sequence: TGCAGCGTTGAGGCAGGGGGAGGCGGCACTGAAGCTTTCTTT.

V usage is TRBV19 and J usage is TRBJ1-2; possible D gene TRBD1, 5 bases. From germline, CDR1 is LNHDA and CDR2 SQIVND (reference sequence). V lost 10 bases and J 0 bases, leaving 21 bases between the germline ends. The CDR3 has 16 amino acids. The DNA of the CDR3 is TGTGCCACCAGTATGGGGCGGGTCCCGTCTAACTATGGCTACACCTTC. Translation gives CATSMGRVPSNYGYTF.

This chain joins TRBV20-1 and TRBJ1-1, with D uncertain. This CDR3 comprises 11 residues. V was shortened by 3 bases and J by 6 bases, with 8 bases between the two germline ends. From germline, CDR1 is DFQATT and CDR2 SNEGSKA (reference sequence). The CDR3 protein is CSARTGAEAFF. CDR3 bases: TGCAGTGCTAGGACCGGGGCTGAAGCTTTCTTT.

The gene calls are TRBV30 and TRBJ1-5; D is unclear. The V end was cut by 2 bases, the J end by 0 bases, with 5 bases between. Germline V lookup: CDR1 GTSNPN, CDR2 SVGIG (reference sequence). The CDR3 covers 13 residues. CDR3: CAWSKDSNQPQHF. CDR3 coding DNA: TGTGCCTGGAGTAAAGATAGCAATCAGCCCCAGCATTTT.

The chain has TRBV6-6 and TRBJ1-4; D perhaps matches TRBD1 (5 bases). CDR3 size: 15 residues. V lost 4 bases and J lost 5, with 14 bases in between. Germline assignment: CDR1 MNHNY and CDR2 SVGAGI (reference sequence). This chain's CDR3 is CASSSPRGSNEKLFF. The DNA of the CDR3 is TGTGCCAGCAGTTCTCCTCGGGGCAGCAATGAAAAACTGTTTTTT.

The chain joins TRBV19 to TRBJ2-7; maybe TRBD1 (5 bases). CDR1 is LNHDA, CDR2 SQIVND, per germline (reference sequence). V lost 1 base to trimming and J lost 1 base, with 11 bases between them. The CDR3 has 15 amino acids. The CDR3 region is CASSIGKGASYEQYF. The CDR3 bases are TGTGCCAGTAGTATAGGAAAAGGGGCGTCCTACGAGCAGTACTTC. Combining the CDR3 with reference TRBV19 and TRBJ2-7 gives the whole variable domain DGGITQSPKYLFRKEGQNVTLSCEQNLNHDAMYWYRQDPGQGLRLIYYSQIVNDFQKGDIAEGYSVSREKKESFPLTVTSAQKNPTAFYLCASSIGKGASYEQYFGPGTRLTVT.

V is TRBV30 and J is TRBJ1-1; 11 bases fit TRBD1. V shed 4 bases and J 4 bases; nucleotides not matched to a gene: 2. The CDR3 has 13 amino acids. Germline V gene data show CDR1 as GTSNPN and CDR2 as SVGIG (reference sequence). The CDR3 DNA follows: TGTGCCTGGACAGGGACAGGGGGCACTGAAGCTTTCTTT. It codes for CAWTGTGGTEAFF.

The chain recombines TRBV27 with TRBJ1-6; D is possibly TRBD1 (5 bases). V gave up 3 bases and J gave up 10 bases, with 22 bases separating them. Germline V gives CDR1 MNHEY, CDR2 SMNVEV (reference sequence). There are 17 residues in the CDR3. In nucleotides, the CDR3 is TGTGCCAGCAGTTTCGTCCGGGCAGGGAGGAATGGGTCACCCCTCCACTTT. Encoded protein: CASSFVRAGRNGSPLHF.

DNA of the CDR3: TGCGCCAGCAGCTTGCTGGGGGGCGCCGGCACTGAAGCTTTCTTT. The encoded protein is CASSLLGGAGTEAFF. The chain is built from TRBV5-1 and TRBJ1-1, with D perhaps TRBD1 (6 bases). V gave up 1 base and J gave up 4 bases, with 14 bases separating them. The length of the CDR3 is 15 residues. CDR1 SGHRS and CDR2 YFSETQ come from the germline V gene.

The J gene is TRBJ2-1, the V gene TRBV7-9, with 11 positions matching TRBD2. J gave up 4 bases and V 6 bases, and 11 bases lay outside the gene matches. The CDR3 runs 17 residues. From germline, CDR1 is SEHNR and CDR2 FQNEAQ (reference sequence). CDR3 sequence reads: CASRRPLGLAVYNEQFF. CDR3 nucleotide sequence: TGTGCCAGCAGACGTCCGTTGGGACTAGCGGTTTACAATGAGCAGTTCTTC.

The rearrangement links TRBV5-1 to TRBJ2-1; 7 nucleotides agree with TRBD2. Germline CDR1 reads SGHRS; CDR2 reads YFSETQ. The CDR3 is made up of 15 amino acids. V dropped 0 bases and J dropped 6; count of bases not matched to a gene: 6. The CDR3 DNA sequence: TGCGCCAGCAGCTTGGTTCTAGCGGACCCCAATGAGCAGTTCTTC. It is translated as CASSLVLADPNEQFF. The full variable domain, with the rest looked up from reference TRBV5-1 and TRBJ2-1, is KAGVTQTPRYLIKTRGQQVTLSCSPISGHRSVSWYQQTPGQGLQFLFEYFSETQRNKGNFPGRFSGRQFSNSRSEMNVSTLELGDSALYLCASSLVLADPNEQFFGPGTRLTVL.

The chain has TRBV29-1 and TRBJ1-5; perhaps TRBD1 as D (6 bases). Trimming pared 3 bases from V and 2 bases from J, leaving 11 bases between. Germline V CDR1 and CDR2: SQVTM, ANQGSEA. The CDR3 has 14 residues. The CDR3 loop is CSVDLGGGNQPQHF. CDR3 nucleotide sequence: TGCAGCGTTGACCTAGGGGGTGGCAATCAGCCCCAGCATTTT.